One sample yielded the 14 T cell receptor beta chains listed below, sequenced in a study of patients and donors after allogeneic stem cell transplantation. TCRdb analysed the RT-PCR reads with MiXCR anew, one entry per CDR3 protein. The sample shows a few hundred thousand distinct CDR3 sequences, more than 35% of them seen only once. Sequencing was performed on blood, either unsorted or a sorted T cell fraction (not recorded which). The receptors originated from a human donor who was either an allogeneic HSCT recipient or a stem cell or donor lymphocyte infusion donor (not recorded which). It is not recorded whose cells these are; they may come from a transplant donor.

This clonotype occurred a few times. The gene calls are TRBV27 and TRBJ1-4; perhaps TRBD1 as D (6 bases). The V end was cut by 0 bases, the J end by 8 bases, with 16 bases between. The CDR3 is 16 amino acids. In germline, CDR1 is MNHEY, CDR2 SMNVEV (reference sequence). CDR3 coding DNA: TGTGCCAGCAGTTTATCGTTGGCAGGGGTTGCGGAAAAACTGTTTTTT. Protein sequence: CASSLSLAGVAEKLFF. Based on the CDR3 plus reference TRBV27 and TRBJ1-4, the full variable domain is EAQVTQNPRYLITVTGKKLTVTCSQNMNHEYMSWYRQDPGLGLRQIYYSMNVEVTDKGDVPEGYKVSRKEKRNFPLILESPSPNQTSLYFCASSLSLAGVAEKLFFGSGTQLSVL.

The chain recombines TRBV9 with TRBJ2-3; D call uncertain. The CDR3 covers 14 residues. The germline V and J ends were trimmed by 4 bases and 0 bases, with 9 bases remaining between them. Per germline, CDR1 SGDLS and CDR2 YYNGEE. CDR3 nucleotide sequence: TGTGCCAGCAGCCCCCGCCCTAGCACAGATACGCAGTATTTT. It specifies CASSPRPSTDTQYF. The full variable domain, its missing parts supplied by reference TRBV9 and TRBJ2-3, is DSGVTQTPKHLITATGQRVTLRCSPRSGDLSVYWYQQSLDQGLQFLIQYYNGEERAKGNILERFSAQQFPDLHSELNLSSLELGDSALYFCASSPRPSTDTQYFGPGTRLTVL.

This clonotype was seen a few times. V is TRBV6-5 and J is TRBJ1-4, with 7 bases aligning to TRBD1. Germline V gene data show CDR1 as MNHEY and CDR2 as SVGAGI. V trimming: 2 bases; J trimming: 6 bases; junction bases outside the gene matches: 3. The CDR3 length is 14 residues. The CDR3, as DNA: TGTGCCAGCAGTTACGCACAGGGGCATGAAAAACTGTTTTTT. Amino acid sequence: CASSYAQGHEKLFF.

This clonotype was counted a few times. This chain uses TRBV4-1 with TRBJ1-2; TRBD1 is a possible D gene (5 bases). The germline CDR1 and CDR2 sequences are MGHRA and YSYEKL. Trimming took off 0 bases at V and 3 bases at J, with 14 bases between the two ends. There are 16 residues in the CDR3. CDR3 sequence reads: CASSQDLGTGDYGYTF. The CDR3 DNA is TGCGCCAGCAGCCAAGATCTTGGCACAGGCGACTATGGCTACACCTTC.

This clonotype was recorded a few times. V usage is TRBV24-1 and J usage is TRBJ2-7; possible D gene TRBD1, 5 bases. Between the trimmed V and J ends, which lost 2 bases and 5 bases, there was a span of 9 bases. This CDR3 is 13 amino acids long. Germline V gene sequence: CDR1 KGHDR, CDR2 SFDVKD. This CDR3 reads CATSDSGYHEQYF. In nucleotides, the CDR3 is TGTGCCACCAGTGATTCAGGGTACCACGAGCAGTACTTC.

This clonotype has just a few counts. This chain joins TRBV6-5 and TRBJ1-2; 7 bases line up with TRBD1. CDR1 and CDR2 from the germline V gene are MNHEY and SVGAGI. V was pared by 6 bases and J by 7 bases, with 8 bases of the junction left unmatched. This CDR3 comprises 13 residues. CDR3 loop: CASSQDRRGGYTF. The CDR3 coding sequence is TGTGCCAGCAGCCAGGACAGGCGCGGTGGCTACACCTTC.

The rearrangement joins TRBV27 to TRBJ2-7, with TRBD1 identical over 8 bases. The CDR3 contains 13 residues. V shed 5 bases and J 5 bases; nucleotides not matched to a gene: 5. CDR1 and CDR2 (germline): MNHEY, SMNVEV (reference sequence). The CDR3 is CASSLGQGNEQYF. The CDR3 bases are TGTGCCAGCAGTCTAGGACAGGGTAACGAGCAGTACTTC.

The chain joins TRBV25-1 to TRBJ2-5, with 7 bases aligning to TRBD1. V trimming: 3 bases; J trimming: 3 bases; junction bases outside the gene matches: 7. Germline lookup yields CDR1 MGHDK and CDR2 SYGVNS. The CDR3 consists of 15 residues. The CDR3 reads CASSDIGDSKETQYF. The CDR3 region has the DNA TGTGCCAGCAGTGATATAGGGGACAGTAAAGAGACCCAGTACTTC.

The V gene is TRBV5-1, the J gene TRBJ1-2; D uncertain. Germline assignment: CDR1 SGHRS and CDR2 YFSETQ. V was clipped by 0 bases and J by 2 bases, with 11 bases between them. The CDR3 runs to 15 residues. CDR3 sequence: CASSLAPGYNYGYTF. DNA of the CDR3: TGCGCCAGCAGCTTGGCCCCGGGTTACAACTATGGCTACACCTTC.

This chain uses TRBV5-1 with TRBJ1-2; D is uncertain. The CDR3 is 16 amino acids. Germline V gene sequence: CDR1 SGHRS, CDR2 YFSETQ. Trimming pared 4 bases from V and 1 base from J, leaving 17 bases between. In nucleotides, the CDR3 is TGCGCCAGCAGCCCGCCGTATGGGGAGATTAACTATGGCTACACCTTC. Translation: CASSPPYGEINYGYTF.

The rearrangement links TRBV20-1 to TRBJ1-1; D is unresolved. CDR1 DFQATT and CDR2 SNEGSKA come from the germline V gene (reference sequence). The CDR3 totals 13 residues. V was shortened by 3 bases and J by 0 bases, with 8 bases between the two germline ends. CDR3 coding DNA: TGCAGTGCTAGGGGGTTTATGAACACTGAAGCTTTCTTT. Its translation is CSARGFMNTEAFF.

V gene TRBV7-9 combines with J gene TRBJ1-1; D unclear. Trimming pared 1 base from V and 0 bases from J, leaving 9 bases between. CDR1 is SEHNR, CDR2 FQNEAQ, per germline (reference sequence). This CDR3 spans 15 amino acids. CDR3 coding DNA: TGTGCCAGCAGCTTAGACGGACTAATGAACACTGAAGCTTTCTTT. This codes for CASSLDGLMNTEAFF.

This clonotype was counted at least ten times. The V call is TRBV6-1, the J call TRBJ1-5; 7 bases fit TRBD1. This CDR3 region has 15 residues. CDR1 and CDR2 (germline): MNHNS, SASEGT. After removal of 5 bases from V and 1 base from J, the junction contained 5 bases not matched to a gene. The CDR3 DNA follows: TGTGCCAGCAGTCCGGACAGGCGGAGCAATCAGCCCCAGCATTTT. Its protein product is CASSPDRRSNQPQHF.

The chain couples TRBV20-1 to TRBJ2-2, with 10 bases aligning to TRBD2. Per germline, CDR1 DFQATT and CDR2 SNEGSKA (reference sequence). J was trimmed by 2 bases and V by 2 bases; bases with no gene match: 5. The CDR3 is 16 amino acids. The chain's CDR3 is CSARRGLAVNTGELFF. The CDR3, as DNA: TGCAGTGCTAGACGCGGACTAGCGGTTAACACCGGGGAGCTGTTTTTT.